Following are 18 T cell receptor beta chains from one sample sequenced in a study of T cells in Graves' hyperthyroidism and ophthalmopathy. RNA transcripts yielded amplified TCR beta CDR3 regions. Initially, a first-round RT-PCR of the TCR CDR3 employed the HTBI primer set. TCRdb re-analysed the multiplex PCR reads in MiXCR, keeping a single row per CDR3 protein. Of approximately 610,000 distinct CDR3 sequences listed, roughly 15% are singletons. Sequenced: blood. These receptors were collected from a middle-aged woman with Graves' ophthalmopathy.

In this sample, this clonotype turned up a few times. The V call is TRBV6-9, the J call TRBJ2-2; 14 bases match TRBD2. CDR1 is MNHGY, CDR2 SVAAGI, per germline. The CDR3 is 21 amino acids. V was pared by 2 bases and J by 7 bases, with 18 bases of the junction left unmatched. The CDR3 bases are TGTGCCAGCAGTTATAGGGGCCCGCGACTAGCGGGAGGGCCTTCCCACGGGGAGCTGTTTTTT. Its translation: CASSYRGPRLAGGPSHGELFF.

This clonotype was recorded many times. The rearrangement joins TRBV7-9 to TRBJ1-1, with 10 bases identical to TRBD1. The CDR3 contains 15 residues. After removal of 3 bases from V and 4 bases from J, the junction contained 5 bases not matched to a gene. CDR1 SEHNR and CDR2 FQNEAQ come from the germline V gene (reference sequence). The CDR3 is CASSFPRQGATEAFF. The CDR3 region has the DNA TGTGCCAGCAGCTTTCCCCGACAGGGGGCCACTGAAGCTTTCTTT.

This rearrangement joins TRBV20-1 to TRBJ2-7; the match to TRBD1 covers 9 bases. The V and J ends lost 3 bases and 2 bases, in that order; junction bases with no gene match: 8. This CDR3 is built from 15 residues. The germline V gene has CDR1 DFQATT and CDR2 SNEGSKA (reference sequence). Here the CDR3 reads CSASPGQGKTYEQYF. Written as DNA, the CDR3 is TGCAGTGCTAGTCCGGGACAGGGCAAGACCTACGAGCAGTACTTC.

This clonotype was detected many times. The chain combines TRBV20-1 with TRBJ2-7, with D maybe TRBD2 (5 bases). V dropped 0 bases and J dropped 0 bases, with 9 bases sitting between them. This CDR3 is 14 amino acids long. Germline CDR1 is DFQATT and CDR2 is SNEGSKA (reference sequence). The CDR3, as DNA: TGCAGTGCTAGAGATAGCGCAACCTCCTACGAGCAGTACTTC. This translates into CSARDSATSYEQYF.

This sequence joins TRBV19 and TRBJ2-4; TRBD1 matches at 9 bases. The junction had 10 bases not matched to a gene; V was cut back by 5 bases and J by 8 bases. CDR1 is LNHDA, CDR2 SQIVND, per germline (reference sequence). The CDR3 has 15 amino acids. CDR3 coding DNA: TGTGCCAGTAGTTGGACAGGGGTTGATGGGGACATTCAGTACTTC. This codes for CASSWTGVDGDIQYF.

In its sample, this clonotype was seen a few times. A read error may be the cause here, since a much bigger clone is one base away. The chain combines TRBV6-1 with TRBJ1-6; TRBD1 aligns across 9 bases. The CDR3 runs 15 residues. V lost 7 bases, J lost 11 bases, and 12 bases stayed unmatched. Germline CDR1 is MNHNS and CDR2 is SASEGT. The CDR3 nucleotides read TGTGCCAGCAAGAGAGAGGACAGGGGTTACCCACCCCTCCACTTT. This sequence encodes CASKREDRGYPPLHF.

This clonotype was picked up many times. This chain joins TRBV11-2 and TRBJ1-5, with unresolved D. The ends were cut back, 5 bases at V and 5 bases at J, with 10 bases in the middle. CDR3 length: 13 residues. Germline CDR1 reads SGHAT; CDR2 reads FQNNGV. For the CDR3, the DNA is TGTGCCAGCAGCCCAAATCAAGATCAGCCCCAGCATTTT. This sequence encodes CASSPNQDQPQHF.

In its sample, this clonotype was seen many times. The rearrangement links TRBV7-9 to TRBJ2-7; weak D call: TRBD1 (6 bases). CDR3 size: 15 residues. Germline loops: CDR1 SEHNR, CDR2 FQNEAQ (reference sequence). Trimming removed 4 bases at V and 4 bases at J, with 17 bases between. The CDR3 bases are TGTGCCAGCAGCTCGGACAGCTTGCGGCCATACGAGCAGTACTTC. Protein: CASSSDSLRPYEQYF. Full variable domain (rest looked up from reference TRBV7-9 and TRBJ2-7): DTGVSQNPRHKITKRGQNVTFRCDPISEHNRLYWYRQTLGQGPEFLTYFQNEAQLEKSRLLSDRFSAERPKGSFSTLEIQRTEQGDSAMYLCASSSDSLRPYEQYFGPGTRLTVT.

There are many counts of this clonotype. The chain uses TRBV6-5 and TRBJ2-7; 11 bases match TRBD1. Losses at the gene ends were 2 bases for V and 7 bases for J; bases not matched to a gene: 1. The CDR3 consists of 13 residues. The V gene's germline CDR1 is MNHEY and CDR2 SVGAGI. This CDR3 reads CASSYGTGGEQYF. The CDR3 bases are TGTGCCAGCAGTTACGGGACAGGGGGGGAGCAGTACTTC.

The chain carries TRBV5-5 and TRBJ1-2; TRBD1 might be the D (5 bases). This CDR3 spans 14 amino acids. Trimming stripped 4 bases from V and 5 bases from J, with 15 bases between. From germline, CDR1 is SGHKS and CDR2 YYEKEE (reference sequence). CDR3 in DNA: TGTGCCAGCAGCCCGGCGGTGACAGTATATGGCTACACCTTC. This encodes CASSPAVTVYGYTF.

V and J are TRBV24-1 and TRBJ2-2; the D call may be TRBD1 or TRBD2 (5 bases each). Per germline, CDR1 KGHDR and CDR2 SFDVKD. This CDR3 region has 16 residues. V was clipped by 5 bases and J by 1 base, with 13 bases between them. CDR3 DNA sequence: TGTGCCACCAGTGTTCCGGGACGGCTGAACACCGGGGAGCTGTTTTTT. Its protein is CATSVPGRLNTGELFF.

This clonotype was seen many times. The CDR3 DNA reads TGTGCCAGCAGTTCCCTACAGGGAAGCGAGCAGTACTTC. This encodes CASSSLQGSEQYF. V gene TRBV28 combines with J gene TRBJ2-7, with a weak D call TRBD1 (6 bases). There are 13 residues in the CDR3. With 4 bases removed from V and 6 bases from J, the gap between germline ends came to 13 bases. Germline CDR1 reads MDHEN; CDR2 reads SYDVKM.

In this sample, this clonotype turned up many times. The gene calls are TRBV6-2 or TRBV6-3 and TRBJ1-1; no firm D call. Germline V CDR1 and CDR2: MNHEY, SVGEGT. CDR3 length equals 13 residues. The V gene lost 6 bases and the J gene lost 1 base, with 9 bases spanning the gap. The chain's CDR3 is CASSPYWNTEAFF. The CDR3 DNA sequence: TGTGCCAGCAGCCCTTATTGGAACACTGAAGCTTTCTTT.

This clonotype has ten or more counts. The chain couples TRBV12-3 or TRBV12-4 to TRBJ1-1; no definite D call. Trimming cost V 2 bases and J 4 bases, with 11 bases left between them. The CDR3 spans 14 residues. CDR3 in DNA: TGTGCCAGCAGTTTAAACCAAGCCGGCACTGAAGCTTTCTTT. Its translation is CASSLNQAGTEAFF.

Details on this clonotype: One junction end disagrees with the germline gene, perhaps due to a read error. V is TRBV6-1 and J is TRBJ1-2; maybe TRBD1 (6 bases). The CDR3 runs to 13 residues. CDR1 and CDR2 from the germline V gene are MNHNS and SASEGT. The CDR3 nucleotides read TGTGCCAGCAGTGAAGTCAACAGGGCTGGCCACACCTTC. It encodes CASSEVNRAGHTF.

The table lists this clonotype with a few counts. The chain is built from TRBV5-1 and TRBJ2-5; 7 bases are a match to TRBD2. Germline loops: CDR1 SGHRS, CDR2 YFSETQ. The CDR3 loop spans 13 amino acids. V lost 7 bases to trimming and J lost 2 bases; unmatched junction nucleotides: 5. This CDR3 is CASRREAQETQYF. The CDR3 coding sequence is TGCGCCAGCCGTCGGGAGGCACAAGAGACCCAGTACTTC.

The chain combines TRBV7-3 with TRBJ2-7; maybe TRBD2 (5 bases). This CDR3 contains 15 residues. Germline CDR1 reads SGHTA; CDR2 reads FQGTGA. Trimming left V 2 bases short and J 2 bases short, with 13 bases between. Here the CDR3 reads CASSLGGGSPYEQYF. The CDR3 DNA reads TGTGCCAGCAGCTTAGGAGGCGGCTCTCCCTACGAGCAGTACTTC. Filled out from reference TRBV7-3 and TRBJ2-7, the complete variable domain reads GAGVSQTPSNKVTEKGKYVELRCDPISGHTALYWYRQSLGQGPEFLIYFQGTGAADDSGLPNDRFFAVRPEGSVSTLKIQRTERGDSAVYLCASSLGGGSPYEQYFGPGTRLTVT.

This clonotype was counted many times. V is TRBV2 and J is TRBJ1-2; TRBD1 matches 7 bases. Germline V gene sequence: CDR1 SNHLY, CDR2 FYNNEI. The CDR3 contains 15 residues. Germline trimming cut 7 bases from V and 3 bases from J; bases unmatched to any gene: 11. The CDR3 here is CASITSPDRDYGYTF. The CDR3 bases are TGTGCCAGCATCACCTCCCCCGACAGGGACTATGGCTACACCTTC.